This TCR beta chain was sequenced during a study of human T cells and chemical hapten exposure. At the level of the study: A roughly 2 cm by roughly 2 cm inner upper arm patch received 2% DPC for sensitization. Patch tests applied 0.01% DPC to the upper back, read at 6 days. Study-level points and caveats: Patch test score showed a positive correlation with PT1 expanded TCR counts.

Ten or more counts support this clonotype. Its antigen is still unknown. CDR1 and CDR2 from the germline V gene are DFQATT and SNEGSKA (reference sequence). The CDR3 has 12 residues. Between the trimmed V and J ends, which lost 3 bases and 2 bases, there was a span of 8 bases. Time point noted: patch test 1, 2 weeks after DPC sensitization. Indicated treatment: therapeutic diphenylcyclopropenone sensitization with weekly scalp DPC. Original methodology: Sample-level TCR yields exhibited a median of roughly 96,000, with a range of 23,224 to 690,600. One entry per CDR3 protein, called by TCRdb with MiXCR from the RACE reads. The V and J calls and clone size are TCRdb's, not the authors'. The profile shows about 81,000 distinct CDR3 sequences, approximately 8% of them singletons.

This TCR came from a woman between 25 and 40 years old with alopecia areata. Some clones in this sample may be carry-over from other donors' samples. The source was whole blood, collected in connection with sensitization to the hapten diphenylcyclopropenone (DPC). This chain uses TRBV20-1 with TRBJ2-7; D gene uncertain. The CDR3 is CSASGKTYEQYF. The CDR3 DNA sequence: TGCAGTGCTAGTGGGAAGACCTACGAGCAGTACTTC.